This T cell receptor beta chain was obtained from a study of spatial heterogeneity in lung cancer. Study-wide findings and caveats: Ubiquitous expanded tumor TCRs surfaced in blood more at resection than they did at follow-up.

Time point reported: sample taken at primary tumor resection. No cell sorting; template was whole RNA from tumor, lung tissue or PBMC. The donors comprised around 76 untreated early-stage non-small cell lung cancer patients. The CDR3 spans 10 residues. With 4 bases removed from V and 6 bases from J, the gap between germline ends came to 7 bases. Per germline, CDR1 SQVTM and CDR2 ANQGSEA. This clonotype was seen a few times. Its antigen is undetermined. TCRdb independently ran MiXCR on the 5' RACE reads; one entry per CDR3 protein. The table lists more than 35,000 distinct CDR3 sequences, around 5.2% of them singletons.

The material was PBMCs, obtained at surgery. This sequence originates from a female donor with early-stage non-small cell lung cancer. This chain links TRBV29-1 with TRBJ2-7, with D unclear. CDR3 protein: CSVGGPEQYF. CDR3 sequence (DNA): TGCAGCGTTGGAGGACCCGAGCAGTACTTC.